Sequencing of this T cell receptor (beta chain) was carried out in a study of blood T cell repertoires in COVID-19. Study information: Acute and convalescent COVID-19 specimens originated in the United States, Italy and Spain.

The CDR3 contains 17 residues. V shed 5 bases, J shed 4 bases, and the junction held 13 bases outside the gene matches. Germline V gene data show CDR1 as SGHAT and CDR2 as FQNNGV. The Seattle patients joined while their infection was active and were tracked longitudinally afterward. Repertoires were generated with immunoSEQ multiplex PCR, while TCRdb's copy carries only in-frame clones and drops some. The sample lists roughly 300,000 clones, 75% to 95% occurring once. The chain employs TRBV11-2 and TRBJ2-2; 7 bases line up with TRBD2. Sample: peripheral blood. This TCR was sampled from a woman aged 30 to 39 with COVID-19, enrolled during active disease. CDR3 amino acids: CASSQTLAGVVTGELFF. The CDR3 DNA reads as TGTGCCAGCAGCCAAACACTGGCGGGAGTAGTCACCGGGGAGCTGTTTTTT.